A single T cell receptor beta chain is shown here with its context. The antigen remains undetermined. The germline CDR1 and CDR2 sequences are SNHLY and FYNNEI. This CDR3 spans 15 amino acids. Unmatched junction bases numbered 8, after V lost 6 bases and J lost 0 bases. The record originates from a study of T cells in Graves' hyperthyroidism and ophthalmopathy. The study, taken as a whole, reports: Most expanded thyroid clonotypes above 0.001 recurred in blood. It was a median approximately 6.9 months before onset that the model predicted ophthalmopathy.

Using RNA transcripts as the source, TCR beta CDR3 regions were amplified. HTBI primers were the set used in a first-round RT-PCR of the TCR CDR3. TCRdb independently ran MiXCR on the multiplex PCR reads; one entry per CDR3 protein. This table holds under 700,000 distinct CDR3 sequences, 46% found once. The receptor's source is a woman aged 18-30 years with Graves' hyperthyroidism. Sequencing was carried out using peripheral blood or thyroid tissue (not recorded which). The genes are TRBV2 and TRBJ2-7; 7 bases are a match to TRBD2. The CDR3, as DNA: TGTGCCAGCAGAGTAGCGGGCGGAGGCTCCTACGAGCAGTACTTC. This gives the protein CASRVAGGGSYEQYF.